This entry lists 9 T cell receptor beta chains sequenced from one sample in a study of OX40 agonist ivuxolimab in advanced cancers. This table comes from immunoSEQ multiplex PCR, and its TCRdb copy is limited to in-frame clones, with some not included. This sample has over 85,000 clones; 90% to 95% occur once, and the top ten carry around 0.25%. Material: CD4+ or CD8+ T cells sorted from blood, obtained in a trial of the OX40 agonist ivuxolimab. Source of these receptors: an adult with an advanced solid tumor such as melanoma, head and neck, liver or kidney cancer.

The V and J genes are TRBV4-2 and TRBJ1-5, with D hard to call. With 4 bases removed from V and 5 bases from J, the gap between germline ends came to 15 bases. The CDR3 extends over 15 amino acids. Germline-derived CDR1 and CDR2 are LGHNA and YNFKEQ. For the CDR3, the DNA is TGTGCCAGCAGCCGTGAGGGAACAGCCCATCAGCCCCAGCATTTT. Its translation: CASSREGTAHQPQHF.

The gene calls are TRBV5-4 and TRBJ2-1; TRBD2 agrees at 8 bases. From germline, CDR1 is SGHNT and CDR2 YYREEE (reference sequence). This CDR3 is 16 amino acids long. The J segment lost 2 bases and the V segment lost 0 bases, leaving 4 bases of the junction unmatched. In nucleotides, the CDR3 is TGTGCCAGCAGCTTGGTTGGGCGGGGGGCCTACAATGAGCAGTTCTTC. The encoded protein is CASSLVGRGAYNEQFF. The full variable domain, completed using reference TRBV5-4 and TRBJ2-1, is ETGVTQSPTHLIKTRGQQVTLRCSSQSGHNTVSWYQQALGQGPQFIFQYYREEENGRGNFPPRFSGLQFPNYSSELNVNALELDDSALYLCASSLVGRGAYNEQFFGPGTRLTVL.

The CDR3 spells CASGFISDEQFF. The CDR3 DNA follows: TGTGCTAGTGGTTTCATAAGTGATGAGCAGTTCTTC. This chain joins TRBV12-5 and TRBJ2-1, with D hard to call. The CDR3 runs to 12 residues. Trimming pared 3 bases from V and 8 bases from J, leaving 8 bases between. Germline assignment: CDR1 LGHNT and CDR2 FRNRAP.

V gene TRBV7-2 combines with J gene TRBJ2-3; D not resolved. Trimming removed 0 bases at V and 0 bases at J, with 4 bases between. Germline V gene data show CDR1 as SGHTA and CDR2 as FQGNSA. CDR3 size: 14 residues. DNA of the CDR3: TGTGCCAGCAGCTTAGCTGACAGCACAGATACGCAGTATTTT. Protein: CASSLADSTDTQYF.

This chain uses TRBV5-6 with TRBJ2-3; TRBD1 matches 9 bases. Unmatched junction bases numbered 10, after V lost 5 bases and J lost 3 bases. The CDR3 runs 16 residues. In germline, CDR1 is SGHDT, CDR2 YYEEEE. The CDR3 protein is CASRKNRGLGTDTQYF. The DNA of the CDR3 is TGTGCCAGCAGAAAAAACAGGGGGCTCGGTACAGATACGCAGTATTTT.

The sample holds one count of this clone. The gene calls are TRBV5-1 and TRBJ1-2; D might be TRBD1 (6 bases). V lost 0 bases to trimming and J lost 7 bases, with 22 bases between them. Germline V lookup: CDR1 SGHRS, CDR2 YFSETQ. The CDR3 sequence is 17 residues long. CDR3 protein: CASSLALSDSPRGGYTF. The CDR3, as DNA: TGCGCCAGCAGCTTGGCACTATCGGACAGCCCAAGGGGTGGCTACACCTTC. Full variable domain (missing parts from reference TRBV5-1 and TRBJ1-2): KAGVTQTPRYLIKTRGQQVTLSCSPISGHRSVSWYQQTPGQGLQFLFEYFSETQRNKGNFPGRFSGRQFSNSRSEMNVSTLELGDSALYLCASSLALSDSPRGGYTFGSGTRLTVV.

The V gene is TRBV27, the J gene TRBJ1-6; 10 nucleotides match TRBD1. V shed 5 bases, J shed 10 bases, and the junction held 5 bases outside the gene matches. CDR3 length: 14 residues. Looked up from germline, CDR1 is MNHEY and CDR2 is SMNVEV (reference sequence). The CDR3 region has the DNA TGTGCCAGCAGTCACCGGGACAGGGGCTCACCCCTCCACTTT. Translated, it gives CASSHRDRGSPLHF.

V is TRBV28 and J is TRBJ1-3; TRBD1 is a possible D gene (5 bases). The CDR3 loop spans 15 amino acids. The germline V and J ends were trimmed by 7 bases and 3 bases, with 16 bases remaining between them. The germline CDR1 and CDR2 sequences are MDHEN and SYDVKM. DNA of the CDR3: TGTGCCAGCACTGGGTACCCTAGGGGTGGAAACACCATATATTTT. Protein: CASTGYPRGGNTIYF.

The chain combines TRBV4-1 with TRBJ2-1; tentatively, D is TRBD2 (6 bases). CDR3 size: 15 residues. V was clipped by 0 bases and J by 7 bases, with 13 bases between them. Germline V gene data show CDR1 as MGHRA and CDR2 as YSYEKL. The CDR3 loop is CASSQDTAGWNEQFF. DNA for the CDR3: TGCGCCAGCAGCCAAGACACTGCGGGATGGAATGAGCAGTTCTTC.